This entry lists 23 T cell receptor beta chains sequenced from one sample in a study of blood T cell repertoires in COVID-19. Clones were sequenced by immunoSEQ multiplex PCR, and TCRdb holds only the in-frame ones, with some missing. The sample lists 150,000 to 200,000 clones, 78% occurring once. Sequenced material: PBMCs or T cells enriched from blood (not recorded which). The receptor set was obtained from a woman aged 45 to 65 who had recovered from COVID-19.

The genes are TRBV18 and TRBJ2-5, with unresolved D. The CDR3 is 13 amino acids. Germline CDR1 KGHSH, CDR2 LQKENI. V gave up 4 bases and J gave up 0 bases, with 6 bases separating them. CDR3 in DNA: TGTGCCAGCTCACTCCTGTACCAAGAGACCCAGTACTTC. Its protein product is CASSLLYQETQYF.

In DNA, the CDR3 is TGCAGTGCTAGTGGGGACAGCAAAGCTTTCTTT. This codes for CSASGDSKAFF. The chain recombines TRBV20-1 with TRBJ1-1, with 7 bases lining up with TRBD1. CDR1 and CDR2 from the germline V gene are DFQATT and SNEGSKA (reference sequence). This CDR3 is built from 11 residues. V lost 3 bases and J lost 9; bases outside the gene matches: 4.

The V and J genes are TRBV5-1 and TRBJ1-4; perhaps TRBD1 as D (5 bases). V was shortened by 2 bases and J by 0 bases, with 11 bases between the two germline ends. There are 16 residues in the CDR3. Germline values: CDR1 SGHRS, CDR2 YFSETQ. CDR3 in DNA: TGCGCCAGCAGCTTACAGGCGCCGACAACTAATGAAAAACTGTTTTTT. This gives the protein CASSLQAPTTNEKLFF.

V and J are TRBV5-1 and TRBJ1-1; 7 nucleotides match TRBD1. Germline V gene lookup returns CDR1 SGHRS and CDR2 YFSETQ. J was trimmed by 1 base and V by 5 bases; bases with no gene match: 5. The CDR3 loop spans 14 amino acids. The CDR3 sequence: CASSPGTENTEAFF. CDR3 nucleotide sequence: TGCGCCAGCAGTCCCGGGACAGAGAACACTGAAGCTTTCTTT.

The rearrangement uses TRBV19 and TRBJ2-5; TRBD2 matches 8 bases. Germline lookup yields CDR1 LNHDA and CDR2 SQIVND (reference sequence). V shed 4 bases and J 4 bases; nucleotides not matched to a gene: 8. The length of the CDR3 is 15 residues. Here the CDR3 DNA reads TGTGCCAGTAGTACGGGACTAGTTTTAGGAGAGACCCAGTACTTC. It translates to CASSTGLVLGETQYF.

The chain carries TRBV10-2 and TRBJ1-6; D may be TRBD1 (5 bases). CDR1 and CDR2 from the germline V gene are WSHSY and SAAADI. This CDR3 is built from 13 residues. Trimming cost V 5 bases and J 9 bases, with 11 bases left between them. DNA of the CDR3: TGCGCCAGCAGTTCTCAGGGTTCTTCACCCCTCCACTTT. Its protein product is CASSSQGSSPLHF.

This sequence joins TRBV5-1 and TRBJ2-3; 11 bases line up with TRBD2. Germline V lookup: CDR1 SGHRS, CDR2 YFSETQ. The CDR3 loop spans 18 amino acids. V lost 0 bases, J lost 7 bases, and 13 bases stayed unmatched. The CDR3 loop reads CASSLALATSGTGYTQYF. In DNA form, the CDR3 reads TGCGCCAGCAGCTTGGCCTTAGCGACTAGCGGGACTGGATATACGCAGTATTTT.

The chain uses TRBV7-9 and TRBJ2-1; D is perhaps TRBD2 (5 bases). CDR3 length: 16 residues. CDR1 and CDR2 (germline): SEHNR, FQNEAQ (reference sequence). Trimming shortened V by 7 bases and J by 6 bases, and 22 bases separated the two germline ends. The CDR3 is CASTLVGRGLANEQFF. CDR3 in DNA: TGTGCCAGCACCCTCGTCGGCCGAGGGCTAGCCAATGAGCAGTTCTTC. The full variable domain, in which reference TRBV7-9 and TRBJ2-1 provide the parts outside the CDR3, is DTGVSQNPRHKITKRGQNVTFRCDPISEHNRLYWYRQTLGQGPEFLTYFQNEAQLEKSRLLSDRFSAERPKGSFSTLEIQRTEQGDSAMYLCASTLVGRGLANEQFFGPGTRLTVL.

V and J are TRBV7-9 and TRBJ1-1, with 7 bases matching TRBD1. The CDR3 runs 13 residues. Per germline, CDR1 SEHNR and CDR2 FQNEAQ (reference sequence). Trimming removed 3 bases from V and 8 bases from J; junction bases left unmatched: 6. The CDR3 nucleotides are TGTGCCAGCAGCTTCCCCGGGACAGTGGAAGCTTTCTTT. Protein sequence: CASSFPGTVEAFF.

This clone came up once. The chain links TRBV5-4 to TRBJ1-3, with D perhaps TRBD1 (5 bases). The CDR3 is 13 residues long. CDR1 is SGHNT and CDR2 is YYREEE in the germline V gene (reference sequence). The germline V and J ends were trimmed by 0 bases and 8 bases, with 9 bases remaining between them. The CDR3 DNA is TGTGCCAGCAGCTTGGCGGGCAGGGACACCATATATTTT. The encoded protein is CASSLAGRDTIYF.

This clone has at least ten counts. V and J are TRBV7-9 and TRBJ2-2; 7 nucleotides match TRBD2. The CDR3 sequence is 15 residues long. CDR1 and CDR2 from the germline V gene are SEHNR and FQNEAQ (reference sequence). J lost 6 bases, V lost 5 bases, and 9 bases had no gene match. As DNA, the CDR3 is TGTGCCAGCAGCGGAGGGGAGGGCCGGTCCGGGGAGCTGTTTTTT. Its translation: CASSGGEGRSGELFF. Together with reference TRBV7-9 and TRBJ2-2, the CDR3 gives the full variable domain: DTGVSQNPRHKITKRGQNVTFRCDPISEHNRLYWYRQTLGQGPEFLTYFQNEAQLEKSRLLSDRFSAERPKGSFSTLEIQRTEQGDSAMYLCASSGGEGRSGELFFGEGSRLTVL.

The CDR3 protein is CASSFDRVVLQEQYF. In DNA form, the CDR3 reads TGTGCCAGCAGCTTTGACAGGGTGGTCCTTCAAGAGCAGTACTTC. The chain uses TRBV7-8 and TRBJ2-7, with 7 bases that match TRBD1. With V trimmed by 3 bases and J by 7 bases, 12 bases remained unmatched. From germline, CDR1 is SGHVS and CDR2 FQNEAQ. This CDR3 is 15 amino acids long.

The V gene is TRBV6-2 or TRBV6-3, the J gene TRBJ2-1; unclear D gene. Per germline, CDR1 MNHEY and CDR2 SVGEGT. The CDR3 has 14 amino acids. The V and J ends lost 2 bases and 6 bases respectively, with 11 bases between them. Written as DNA, the CDR3 is TGTGCCAGCAGTTACGCTCACTTAACCAATGAGCAGTTCTTC. Translation gives CASSYAHLTNEQFF.

The chain employs TRBV14 and TRBJ2-2, with no clear D. The CDR3 is 15 amino acids. The germline gives CDR1 SGHDN, CDR2 FVKESK. Trimming took 8 bases from V and 0 from J, leaving 13 bases between them. The CDR3 sequence: CASAGFGSNTGELFF. Written as DNA, the CDR3 is TGTGCCAGCGCCGGGTTCGGATCGAACACCGGGGAGCTGTTTTTT.

This sequence joins TRBV9 and TRBJ2-3, with D possibly TRBD1 on 5 matching bases. CDR3 length: 15 amino acids. The germline V gene encodes CDR1 SGDLS and CDR2 YYNGEE. The ends were cut back, 3 bases at V and 4 bases at J, with 15 bases in the middle. This CDR3 reads CASSGGHLPPDTQYF. DNA of the CDR3: TGTGCCAGCAGCGGCGGACACCTCCCCCCAGATACGCAGTATTTT. The whole variable domain, remainder taken from reference TRBV9 and TRBJ2-3, is DSGVTQTPKHLITATGQRVTLRCSPRSGDLSVYWYQQSLDQGLQFLIQYYNGEERAKGNILERFSAQQFPDLHSELNLSSLELGDSALYFCASSGGHLPPDTQYFGPGTRLTVL.

The chain combines TRBV5-6 with TRBJ2-1, with TRBD2 identical over 13 bases. V lost 4 bases, J lost 2 bases, and 9 bases stayed unmatched. Looked up from germline, CDR1 is SGHDT and CDR2 is YYEEEE. The CDR3 consists of 18 residues. The CDR3 reads CASSAGLAGTPAYNEQFF. The CDR3 coding sequence is TGTGCCAGCAGCGCGGGACTAGCGGGAACCCCGGCCTACAATGAGCAGTTCTTC.

The chain combines TRBV5-1 with TRBJ2-5; D unclear. The V and J ends lost 0 bases and 5 bases respectively, with 5 bases between them. The CDR3 loop spans 12 amino acids. Germline CDR1 and CDR2: SGHRS and YFSETQ. The CDR3 DNA reads as TGCGCCAGCAGCTTGGTGAGGGAGACCCAGTACTTC. This gives the protein CASSLVRETQYF.

The V call is TRBV28, the J call TRBJ2-1; D gene unclear. Between the trimmed V and J ends, which lost 3 bases and 0 bases, there was a span of 6 bases. CDR3 size: 14 residues. Germline V gene data show CDR1 as MDHEN and CDR2 as SYDVKM. CDR3 region: CASSLTISYNEQFF. As DNA, the CDR3 is TGTGCCAGCAGTTTGACAATCTCCTACAATGAGCAGTTCTTC.

The chain combines TRBV5-1 with TRBJ1-1; TRBD1 is a possible D gene (6 bases). CDR1 is SGHRS, CDR2 YFSETQ, per germline. V gave up 4 bases and J gave up 2 bases, with 12 bases separating them. The CDR3 totals 14 residues. The CDR3 region is CASSLPQGNTEAFF. The CDR3 DNA follows: TGCGCCAGCAGCCTCCCACAGGGAAACACTGAAGCTTTCTTT.

This clone showed up just once. At one of its ends the junction is not consistent with the germline gene, which may arise from a read error. V usage is TRBV7-2 and J usage is TRBJ1-3; D might be TRBD1 (6 bases). Germline lookup yields CDR1 SGHTA and CDR2 FQGNSA. The CDR3 has 12 residues. CDR3 DNA sequence: TGTGCCAGCAGCCCGGACAGCAGGGTACTGCATTTT. Amino acids: CASSPDSRVLHF.

The chain couples TRBV2 to TRBJ2-1, with D possibly matching TRBD1 (5 bases). Germline V gene data show CDR1 as SNHLY and CDR2 as FYNNEI. V was shortened by 5 bases and J by 0 bases, with 11 bases between the two germline ends. CDR3 length equals 15 residues. This chain's CDR3 is CASSPDRASYNEQFF. The CDR3 bases are TGTGCCAGCAGTCCCGACAGAGCCTCCTACAATGAGCAGTTCTTC.

The genes are TRBV5-1 and TRBJ1-1, with TRBD1 matching over 9 bases. The CDR3 sequence is 13 residues long. Germline CDR1 and CDR2: SGHRS and YFSETQ. J lost 10 bases, V lost 4 bases, and 8 bases had no gene match. The CDR3 region has the DNA TGCGCCAGCAGCCAGCTGGGACAGGGTGGAGCTTTCTTT. Protein sequence: CASSQLGQGGAFF.

This chain connects TRBV6-5 to TRBJ2-1; a possible D gene is TRBD2 (6 bases). The CDR3 is 16 residues long. Trimming cost V 2 bases and J 4 bases, with 15 bases left between them. Germline lookup yields CDR1 MNHEY and CDR2 SVGAGI. The CDR3 nucleotides are TGTGCCAGCAGTTACCGTTCGGGGCTAGCGTACAATGAGCAGTTCTTC. Translating it yields CASSYRSGLAYNEQFF.